These T cell receptor beta chains were read from a single sample in a study of radiotherapy plus CTLA-4 blockade in lung cancer. TCRdb keeps only in-frame clones here, not all; method: immunoSEQ multiplex PCR. The table records over 60,000 clones, around 87% of them present only once. The input for sequencing was peripheral blood, taken from a patient treated with radiotherapy plus ipilimumab. Receptors were obtained from a human donor with non-small cell lung cancer that progressed on radiotherapy plus ipilimumab. CDR3s include the opening cysteine and the closing phenylalanine or tryptophan. The order of the fields is V gene, J gene, D gene, clone size, CDR3 DNA, CDR3 protein. The D gene is left open where the match is weak. Rows may omit the clone size; those that give it use once, few, many or a size class.

>TRBV30|TRBJ1-2|.|.
TGTGCCTGGAGTGTGCGTGGGAACTATGGCTACACCTTC
CAWSVRGNYGYTF
>TRBV4-1|TRBJ2-5|.|.
TGCGCCAGCAGCCAAGAGCCTAGCGCGGAGACCCAGTACTTC
CASSQEPSAETQYF
>TRBV27|TRBJ2-1|TRBD2|once
TGTGCCAGCAGTCCGGCGGTAGCGGGAGGGAATGAGCAGTTCTTC
CASSPAVAGGNEQFF
>TRBV6-5|TRBJ2-7|.|.
TGTGCCAGCAGTACCTCCCGGGGAGACTACGAGCAGTACTTC
CASSTSRGDYEQYF
>TRBV30|TRBJ1-5|.|.
TGTGCCTGGAGTAATGGTAGAACGTGGCAGCCCCAGCATTTT
CAWSNGRTWQPQHF
>TRBV10-3|TRBJ2-7|.|.
TGTGCCATCAGCACAGGGGGGGGCGAGCAGTACTTC
CAISTGGGEQYF
>TRBV6-5|TRBJ2-1|.|.
TGTGCCAGCAGTTACGGCGGGGTCTCCTACAATGAGCAGTTCTTC
CASSYGGVSYNEQFF
>TRBV9|TRBJ2-1|.|.
TGTGCCAGCAGCCCGCGTCAGGGAGTTCCTTACAATGAGCAGTTCTTC
CASSPRQGVPYNEQFF
>TRBV27|TRBJ2-1|.|.
TGTGCCAGCAGTCTCCTGGGCGCTTATGAGCAGTTCTTC
CASSLLGAYEQFF
>TRBV4-1|TRBJ2-6|TRBD1|.
TGCGCCAGCAGCCCCTACTCCGAGGGGGCTTTCTCTGGGGCCAACGTCCTGACTTTC
CASSPYSEGAFSGANVLTF
>TRBV27|TRBJ2-7|.|.
TGTGCCAGCAGCCTCGACCCTGGCAACGAGCAGTACTTC
CASSLDPGNEQYF
>TRBV28|TRBJ2-5|TRBD1|.
TGTGCCAGCAGCATGATCCGGTACAGGGGAGAGACCCAGTACTTC
CASSMIRYRGETQYF
>TRBV9|TRBJ2-5|.|.
TGTGCCAGCAGCGTAGCGGAGGCGCAAGAGACCCAGTACTTC
CASSVAEAQETQYF
>TRBV7-8|TRBJ2-2|.|.
TGTGCCAGCAGCTTAGACCGTCTGGGGAGTAGACGAACCGGGGAGCTGTTTTTT
CASSLDRLGSRRTGELFF
>TRBV5-1|TRBJ1-1|.|.
TGCGCCAGCAGCTTGGTACCGGGGGCCATGAACACTGAAGCTTTCTTT
CASSLVPGAMNTEAFF
>TRBV6-6|TRBJ2-5|TRBD2|.
TGTGCCAGCACAAGAGCGGGAGGACGGGAGACCCAGTACTTC
CASTRAGGRETQYF
>TRBV5-8|TRBJ1-2|TRBD1|.
TGTGCCAGCAGCTTGTTACAGGGGGCCGATGGCTACACCTTC
CASSLLQGADGYTF
>TRBV7-3|TRBJ1-2|.|.
TGTGCCAGCAGCTTAGGGGGACGGACGAACTACACCTTC
CASSLGGRTNYTF
>TRBV29-1|TRBJ2-3|.|.
TGCAGCGGTAAGCGGGACACATCAGATACGCAGTATTTT
CSGKRDTSDTQYF
>TRBV7-6|TRBJ2-5|.|.
TGTGCCAGCACCGCCGGGACTGAAGAGACCCAGTACTTC
CASTAGTEETQYF
>TRBV6-1|TRBJ1-5|TRBD1|.
TGTGCCGGCAGTGGGCCAACAGGGGGCGGAAATCAGCCCCAGCATTTT
CAGSGPTGGGNQPQHF
>TRBV4-1|TRBJ2-5|.|.
TGCGCCAGCAGCCAAGAACGCTGGAGGAGGGAAGAGACCCAGTACTTC
CASSQERWRREETQYF
>TRBV2|TRBJ2-5|.|.
TGTGCCAGCAGTAGACTAGAACAAGAGACCCAGTACTTC
CASSRLEQETQYF
>TRBV5-4|TRBJ2-3|.|.
TGTGCCAGCAGCTTAAGGACGGGAATTAGCACAGATACGCAGTATTTT
CASSLRTGISTDTQYF
>TRBV28|TRBJ2-3|.|few
TGTGCCAGCAGCTTTAGCGGCGCGCAGTATTTT
CASSFSGAQYF
>TRBV6-1|TRBJ1-2|TRBD1|.
TGTGCCAGCAGCCCCCTGGACAGGGCTAACTATGGCTACACCTTC
CASSPLDRANYGYTF
>TRBV21-1|TRBJ2-7|.|.
TGTGCCAGCAGCGTAAGGGGCGGCGAGCAGTACTTC
CASSVRGGEQYF
>TRBV10-3|TRBJ1-2|TRBD1|.
TGTGCCATCAGTGGGCGGGACAGGGGGTCGTTTACCTTC
CAISGRDRGSFTF
>TRBV2|TRBJ2-3|.|.
TGTGCCAGCAGTCCTCTTCGGAGCACAGATACGCAGTATTTT
CASSPLRSTDTQYF
>TRBV5-4|TRBJ1-1|.|.
TGTGCCAGCAGCTTACAGCTTGAGGGCACTGAAGCTTTCTTT
CASSLQLEGTEAFF
>TRBV28|TRBJ1-2|.|.
TGTGCCAGCACCCCCCCCGCCAGAGCCTATGGCTACACCTTC
CASTPPARAYGYTF
>TRBV30|TRBJ1-3|.|.
TGTGCCTGGAGTCCGGGACGTATTACCGGAAACACCATATATTTT
CAWSPGRITGNTIYF
>TRBV19|TRBJ2-5|.|.
TGTGCCAGTAGTAATACTGCTGTGGGGGAGACCCAGTACTTC
CASSNTAVGETQYF
>TRBV28|TRBJ1-4|.|.
TGTGCCAGCAGCTTTTTGGGCGATGCAACTAATGAAAAACTGTTTTTT
CASSFLGDATNEKLFF
>TRBV7-9|TRBJ2-3|TRBD1|.
TGTGCCAGCAGCTCGACAGGGGGCCCAGATACGCAGTATTTT
CASSSTGGPDTQYF
>TRBV28|TRBJ2-1|.|few
TGTGCCAGCACCGACCGGGACGGGTACTTATCCTACAATGAGCAGTTCTTC
CASTDRDGYLSYNEQFF
>TRBV5-1|TRBJ1-5|TRBD1|.
TGCGCCAGCAGCTTACGGCCAGGGGGTTATCAGCCCCAGCATTTT
CASSLRPGGYQPQHF
>TRBV5-1|TRBJ2-5|.|.
TGCGCCAGCAGCTTGGTCTGGGGAGAGACCCAGTACTTC
CASSLVWGETQYF
>TRBV29-1|TRBJ2-1|.|.
TGCAGCGTTGATAGGGCAGGGCTCTACAATGAGCAGTTCTTC
CSVDRAGLYNEQFF
>TRBV7-3|TRBJ2-1|TRBD2|.
TGTGCCAGCAGCCCGGGTAGCGGGAGCGGCGGGGGGCAGTTCTTC
CASSPGSGSGGGQFF